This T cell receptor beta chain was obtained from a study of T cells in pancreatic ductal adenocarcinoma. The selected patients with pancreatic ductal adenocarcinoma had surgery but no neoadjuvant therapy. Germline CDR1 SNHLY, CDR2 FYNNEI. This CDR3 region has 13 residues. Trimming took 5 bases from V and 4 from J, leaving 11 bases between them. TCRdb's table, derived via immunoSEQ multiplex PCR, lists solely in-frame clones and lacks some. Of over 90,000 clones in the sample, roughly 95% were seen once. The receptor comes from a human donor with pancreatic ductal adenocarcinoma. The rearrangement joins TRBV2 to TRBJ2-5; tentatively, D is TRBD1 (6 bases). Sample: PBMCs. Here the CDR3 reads CASSRQETETQYF. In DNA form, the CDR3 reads TGTGCCAGCAGTCGACAGGAGACAGAGACCCAGTACTTC.